A selection of T cell receptor beta chains follows, all from one sample in a study of T cells in Graves' hyperthyroidism and ophthalmopathy. TCRdb reanalysed the multiplex PCR reads using MiXCR and keeps one entry per CDR3 protein. Of 550,000 to 800,000 distinct CDR3 sequences in the sample, about 17% are singletons; the top ten hold roughly 8%. The sequenced material came from blood. The receptor source for this set is a man younger than 30 with Graves' hyperthyroidism. Both conserved end residues are part of each CDR3. A D gene is named only where the DNA matches it firmly. Clone size, where shown, is once, few, many, or a class for clones that have expanded.

V gene	D gene	clone size	J gene	CDR3 protein	CDR3 DNA
TRBV7-7	NA	few	TRBJ2-1	CASSLRLAHEQFF	TGTGCTAGCAGCTTAAGACTGGCCCATGAGCAGTTCTTC
TRBV6-1	NA	many	TRBJ2-7	CASTILDSSYEQYF	TGTGCCAGCACCATACTTGACAGTTCCTACGAGCAGTACTTC
TRBV28	TRBD1	many	TRBJ2-5	CASRDRGQETQYF	TGTGCCAGCAGGGACAGGGGGCAAGAGACCCAGTACTTC
TRBV12-3/TRBV12-4	TRBD1	NA	TRBJ1-3	CASSLQGAVGNTIYF	TGTGCCAGCAGTTTACAGGGGGCGGTGGGAAACACCATATATTTT
TRBV29-1	NA	NA	TRBJ2-1	CSVLKGTAGYNEQFF	TGCAGCGTCCTCAAGGGGACTGCCGGGTACAATGAGCAGTTCTTC
TRBV3-1	TRBD2	NA	TRBJ2-1	CASSQENGGRARWEEQFF	TGTGCCAGCAGCCAAGAAAATGGCGGGAGGGCCCGGTGGGAGGAGCAGTTCTTC
TRBV7-2	TRBD2	many	TRBJ2-3	CASTSLAVQDTQYF	TGTGCCAGCACCTCTCTAGCGGTCCAGGATACGCAGTATTTT
TRBV5-5	NA	NA	TRBJ2-7	CASRYRGRSYEQYF	TGTGCCAGCAGATACCGGGGCCGCTCCTACGAGCAGTACTTC
TRBV10-3	NA	few	TRBJ1-1	CAIRGSMNTEAFF	TGTGCCATCAGGGGAAGTATGAACACTGAAGCTTTCTTT
TRBV28	NA	many	TRBJ2-1	CASGGYSYNEQFF	TGTGCCAGCGGTGGGTACTCCTACAATGAGCAGTTCTTC
TRBV6-1	TRBD1	NA	TRBJ1-5	CASIPDRGNQPQHF	TGTGCCAGCATTCCGGACAGGGGCAATCAGCCCCAGCATTTT
TRBV4-3	TRBD2	once	TRBJ2-6	CASSQRFLHALAGEAGANVLTF	TGCGCCAGCAGCCAAAGGTTCCTTCATGCATTGGCGGGAGAAGCTGGGGCCAACGTCCTGACTTTC
TRBV12-3/TRBV12-4	NA	NA	TRBJ2-2	CASSWRAFHTGELFF	TGTGCCAGCAGCTGGAGGGCCTTTCACACCGGGGAGCTGTTTTTT
TRBV27	NA	few	TRBJ1-1	CASSFRARTLINNTEAFF	TGTGCCAGCAGTTTCAGGGCCCGAACCCTCATAAACAACACTGAAGCTTTCTTT
TRBV20-1	NA	few	TRBJ2-7	CSDRDEQYF	TGCAGTGACAGGGACGAGCAGTACTTC
TRBV30	NA	few	TRBJ1-4	CAWSPFYGSTNEKLFF	TGTGCCTGGAGTCCCTTTTACGGGTCGACTAATGAAAAACTGTTTTTT
TRBV2	TRBD1	many	TRBJ1-1	CASSWTGGVAEAFF	TGTGCCAGCAGCTGGACAGGGGGTGTGGCTGAAGCTTTCTTT
TRBV6-2/TRBV6-3	NA	NA	TRBJ2-7	CASSYVLGSYSYEQYF	TGTGCCAGCAGTTACGTTTTGGGTTCCTACTCCTACGAGCAGTACTTC
TRBV7-2	NA	many	TRBJ2-7	CASSLDIGYEQYF	TGTGCCAGCAGCTTAGATATAGGCTACGAGCAGTACTTC
TRBV2	NA	NA	TRBJ2-1	CASSDEGSSYNEQFF	TGTGCCAGCAGTGACGAGGGCAGCTCCTACAATGAGCAGTTCTTC
TRBV18	NA	many	TRBJ2-7	CASPVRLYEQYF	TGTGCCAGTCCCGTCCGACTCTACGAGCAGTACTTC
TRBV2	NA	many	TRBJ2-1	CASRSGTIGPHEQFF	TGTGCCAGCAGATCCGGGACAATAGGCCCACATGAGCAGTTCTTC
TRBV19	TRBD1	few	TRBJ1-5	CASTRQGIYSNQPQHF	TGTGCCAGTACACGACAGGGGATTTATAGCAATCAGCCCCAGCATTTT
TRBV29-1	NA	few	TRBJ1-2	CSVLFLDGYTF	TGCAGCGTCCTCTTCTTAGATGGCTACACCTTC
TRBV28	NA	many	TRBJ2-7	CASSLIHSFYEQYF	TGTGCCAGCAGTTTAATTCACAGCTTCTACGAGCAGTACTTC
TRBV20-1	TRBD1	once	TRBJ1-3	CSASAGGHSGNTIYF	TGCAGTGCTTCAGCAGGGGGACACTCTGGAAACACCATATATTTT
TRBV30	NA	NA	TRBJ2-5	CAWKRQTQETQYF	TGTGCCTGGAAGAGACAGACCCAAGAGACCCAGTACTTC
TRBV12-3/TRBV12-4	TRBD1	NA	TRBJ2-7	CASRGTGGAGEQYF	TGTGCCAGCAGGGGGACAGGGGGCGCGGGGGAGCAGTACTTC